This entry features one T cell receptor (beta chain) sequence. The antigen is not known. V shed 3 bases and J 5 bases; nucleotides not matched to a gene: 10. This CDR3 has 15 amino acids. Germline V gene sequence: CDR1 SGHTA, CDR2 FQGNSA. The table came from immunoSEQ multiplex PCR; TCRdb's copy has only in-frame clones and leaves some out. The sample has roughly 80,000 clones, 90% seen once; the top ten hold around 1.9%. This record comes from a study of OX40 agonist ivuxolimab in advanced cancers. Study-level findings and limits: Averaging showed that CD8+ T cells had more expanded clones than CD4+ did. Determination of antigen specificity was not performed for the expanded peripheral T cells.

Specimen: CD4+ or CD8+ T cells sorted from blood, collected in a trial of the OX40 agonist ivuxolimab. This chain links TRBV7-2 with TRBJ2-7, with TRBD2 matching over 7 bases. The origin of this receptor is an adult with an advanced solid tumor such as melanoma, head and neck, liver or kidney cancer. CDR3 DNA sequence: TGTGCCAGCAGCTTCGGGGCGGGAGCGGCCGACGAGCAGTACTTC. Amino acid sequence: CASSFGAGAADEQYF.